A single TCR beta chain is shown here with its context. Its antigen is undetermined. The sample comes from a study of CD8 T cells in ankylosing spondylitis. Study-level points and caveats: The authors found the disease-linked clones to be CD8+ and relatively rare in peripheral blood. Reactive arthritis synovial fluid and blood previously showed some of these motif variants. Reportedly, disease-linked clones are significantly enriched in ankylosing spondylitis patients' matched synovial fluid. Ankylosing spondylitis blood appeared to be characterized by a TCR beta motif of about eight highly homologous variants.

Libraries of TCR beta came from quantitative 5'-RACE with molecular barcodes. TCRdb itself ran the 5' RACE reads through MiXCR, one entry per CDR3 protein. The data hold about 540,000 distinct CDR3 sequences, with about 13% observed a single time. CDR1 SSHAT and CDR2 FNYEAQ come from the germline V gene (reference sequence). The CDR3 is 16 residues long. V dropped 4 bases and J dropped 0 bases, with 12 bases sitting between them. The source is a male donor with ankylosing spondylitis. The sequencing sample was made of blood, either unsorted or a sorted T cell fraction (not recorded which). The J gene is TRBJ2-2, the V gene TRBV7-7, with unresolved D. The CDR3 DNA sequence: TGTGCCAGCAGCTCTAGTCCACGGTCGAACACCGGGGAGCTGTTTTTT. This codes for CASSSSPRSNTGELFF. The whole variable domain, filled in from reference TRBV7-7 and TRBJ2-2, reads GAGVSQSPRYKVTKRGQDVTLRCDPISSHATLYWYQQALGQGPEFLTYFNYEAQPDKSGLPSDRFSAERPEGSISTLTIQRTEQRDSAMYRCASSSSPRSNTGELFFGEGSRLTVL.